This is a list of T cell receptor beta chains from one sample in a study of cytomegalovirus exposure and HLA in healthy donors. Assay: immunoSEQ multiplex PCR; the TCRdb copy retains only in-frame clones and omits some. Of some 110,000 clones in the sample, approximately 81% are singletons; the top ten hold around 1.2%. The sequenced sample consisted of PBMCs. The origin of the receptors is a man in his thirties or forties in good health and CMV-seronegative. CDR3s include the opening cysteine and the closing phenylalanine or tryptophan. Fields, in order: J gene, D gene, CDR3 length, V gene, clone size, CDR3 DNA, CDR3 protein. D genes are given only for firm matches. Only part of the rows carry a size: once, few, many, or a class if the clone is expanded.

>TRBJ1-2|NA|15|TRBV19|NA
TGTGCCAGTAGTATAGGGCGGGACCTTAACTATGGCTACACCTTC
CASSIGRDLNYGYTF
>TRBJ2-7|TRBD2|13|TRBV2|NA
TGTGCCAGCAGGAGACACGGGGGGTACGAGCAGTACTTC
CASRRHGGYEQYF
>TRBJ1-2|NA|11|TRBV7-9|NA
TGTGCCAGCACCGCCGGGGGTGGCTACACCTTC
CASTAGGGYTF
>TRBJ2-2|TRBD1|13|TRBV29-1|NA
TGCAGCGTTGGCCCACAGGGGGCCGGGGAGCTGTTTTTT
CSVGPQGAGELFF
>TRBJ2-3|NA|13|TRBV4-1|NA
TGCGCCAGCATCGGCGGGAGCACAGATACGCAGTATTTT
CASIGGSTDTQYF
>TRBJ2-1|NA|15|TRBV11-2|few
TGTGCCAGCAGCTTGGGGGGAAGCTCCTACAATGAGCAGTTCTTC
CASSLGGSSYNEQFF
>TRBJ1-1|TRBD1|20|TRBV11-2|NA
TGTGCCAGCAGCTTAGATCGGGTTCTGGGGACAGTAAGCATGAACACTGAAGCTTTCTTT
CASSLDRVLGTVSMNTEAFF
>TRBJ1-1|NA|11|TRBV14|few
TGTGCCAGCAGCCAAGTGCGGGAAGCTTTCTTT
CASSQVREAFF
>TRBJ2-2|NA|14|TRBV9|NA
TGTGCCAGCAGCGTAGCCCCCCTCACCGGGGAGCTGTTTTTT
CASSVAPLTGELFF
>TRBJ1-2|NA|11|TRBV15|few
TGTGCCACCGGGCAGGGTGTCGGCTACACCTTC
CATGQGVGYTF
>TRBJ2-7|TRBD1|16|TRBV5-1|NA
TGCGCCAGCAGCTATACAGGGGACCCCTTTCCCTACGAGCAGTACTTC
CASSYTGDPFPYEQYF
>TRBJ1-1|TRBD1|14|TRBV7-2|few
TGTGCCAGCAGCTTTCAGGGGGGAAACACTGAAGCTTTCTTT
CASSFQGGNTEAFF
>TRBJ2-7|TRBD2|13|TRBV5-4|NA
TGTGCCAGCAGCGGCGGGGGCTCCTACGAGCAGTACTTC
CASSGGGSYEQYF
>TRBJ1-2|TRBD1|16|TRBV4-1|NA
TGCGCCAGCAGCCAAGATAACCAGGGGGGTGGCTATGGCTACACCTTC
CASSQDNQGGGYGYTF
>TRBJ2-7|TRBD1|13|TRBV2|NA
TGTGCCAGCAGCGGGGGACAGGGGTCCGAGCAGTACTTC
CASSGGQGSEQYF
>TRBJ1-1|TRBD1|17|TRBV5-1|NA
TGCGCCAGCAGCTTGGCCTTTCGAAAGGGGGCTGACACTGAAGCTTTCTTT
CASSLAFRKGADTEAFF
>TRBJ2-7|TRBD2|17|TRBV25-1|NA
TGTGCCAGCAGTTCCACCTCGGGGCTAGCGGGTAGCTTAGAGCAGTACTTC
CASSSTSGLAGSLEQYF
>TRBJ1-2|NA|13|TRBV18|NA
TGTGCCAGCTCACCACCGACACAGATAGAAGTCACCTTC
CASSPPTQIEVTF
>TRBJ2-3|TRBD1|15|TRBV4-1|NA
TGCGCCAGCAGCCAGGGGACAGCTAGCACAGATACGCAGTATTTT
CASSQGTASTDTQYF
>TRBJ1-6|NA|13|TRBV2|NA
TGTGCCAGCGACCCAACGGGGGGATCACCCCTCCACTTT
CASDPTGGSPLHF
>TRBJ2-7|NA|13|TRBV9|NA
TGTGCCAGCAGCGTAGCATCAGGGCGCGAGCAGTACTTC
CASSVASGREQYF
>TRBJ2-5|TRBD2|14|TRBV6-1|NA
TGTGCCAGCGGGGGACTAGCGGACCAAGAGACCCAGTACTTC
CASGGLADQETQYF